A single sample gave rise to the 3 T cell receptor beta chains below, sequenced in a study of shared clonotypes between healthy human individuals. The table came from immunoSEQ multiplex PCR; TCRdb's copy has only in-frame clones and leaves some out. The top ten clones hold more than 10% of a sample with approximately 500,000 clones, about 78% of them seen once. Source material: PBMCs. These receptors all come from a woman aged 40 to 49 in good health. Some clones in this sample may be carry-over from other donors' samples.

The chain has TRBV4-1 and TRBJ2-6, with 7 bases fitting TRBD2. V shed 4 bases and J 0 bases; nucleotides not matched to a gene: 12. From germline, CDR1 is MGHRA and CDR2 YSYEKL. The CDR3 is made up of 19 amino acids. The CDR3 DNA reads TGCGCCAGCAGCCTCGGGGGAGGGAGACGGGTCTCTGGGGCCAACGTCCTGACTTTC. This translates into CASSLGGGRRVSGANVLTF.

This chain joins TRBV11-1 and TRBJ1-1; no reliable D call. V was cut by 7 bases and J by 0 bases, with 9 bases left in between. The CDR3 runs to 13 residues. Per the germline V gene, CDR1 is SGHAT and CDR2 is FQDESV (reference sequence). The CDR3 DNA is TGTGCCAGCAACATCTCGATGAACACTGAAGCTTTCTTT. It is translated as CASNISMNTEAFF.

CDR3 coding DNA: TGCGCCAGCAGCACGGGACAAAGCACTGAAGCTTTCTTT. Translation gives CASSTGQSTEAFF. The J gene is TRBJ1-1, the V gene TRBV5-1, with D perhaps matching TRBD1 (6 bases). The V end lost 4 bases, the J end lost 4 bases, and 11 bases lay between the germline ends. The CDR3 has 13 residues. CDR1 and CDR2 (germline): SGHRS, YFSETQ.